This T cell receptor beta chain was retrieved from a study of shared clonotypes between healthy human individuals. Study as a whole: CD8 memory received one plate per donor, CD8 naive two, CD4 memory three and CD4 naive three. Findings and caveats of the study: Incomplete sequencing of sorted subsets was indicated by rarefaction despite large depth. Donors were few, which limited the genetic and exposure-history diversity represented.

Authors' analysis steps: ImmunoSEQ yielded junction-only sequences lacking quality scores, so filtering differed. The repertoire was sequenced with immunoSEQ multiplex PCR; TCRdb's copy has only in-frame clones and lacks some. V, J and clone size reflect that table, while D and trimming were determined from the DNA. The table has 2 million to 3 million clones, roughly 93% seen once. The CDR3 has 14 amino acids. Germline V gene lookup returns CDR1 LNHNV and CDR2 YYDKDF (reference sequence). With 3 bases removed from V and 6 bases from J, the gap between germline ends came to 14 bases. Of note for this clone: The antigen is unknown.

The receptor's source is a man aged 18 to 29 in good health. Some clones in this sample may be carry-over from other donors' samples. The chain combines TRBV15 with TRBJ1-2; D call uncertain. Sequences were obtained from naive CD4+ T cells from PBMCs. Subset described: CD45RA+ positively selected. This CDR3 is CATSSRARGDGYTF. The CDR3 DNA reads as TGTGCCACCAGCAGCAGAGCTCGGGGTGATGGCTACACCTTC.